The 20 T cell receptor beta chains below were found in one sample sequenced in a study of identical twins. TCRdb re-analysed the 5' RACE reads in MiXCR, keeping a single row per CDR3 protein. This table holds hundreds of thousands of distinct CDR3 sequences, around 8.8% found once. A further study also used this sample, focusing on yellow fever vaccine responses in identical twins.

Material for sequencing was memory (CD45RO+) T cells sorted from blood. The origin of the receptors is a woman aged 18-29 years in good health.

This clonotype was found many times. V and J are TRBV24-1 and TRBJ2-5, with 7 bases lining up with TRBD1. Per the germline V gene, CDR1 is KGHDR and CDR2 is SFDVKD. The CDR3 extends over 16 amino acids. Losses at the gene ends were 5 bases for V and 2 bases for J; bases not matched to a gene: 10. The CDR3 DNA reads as TGTGCCACCAGTGGCAGACAGGGTACGGTTCAAGAGACCCAGTACTTC. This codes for CATSGRQGTVQETQYF.

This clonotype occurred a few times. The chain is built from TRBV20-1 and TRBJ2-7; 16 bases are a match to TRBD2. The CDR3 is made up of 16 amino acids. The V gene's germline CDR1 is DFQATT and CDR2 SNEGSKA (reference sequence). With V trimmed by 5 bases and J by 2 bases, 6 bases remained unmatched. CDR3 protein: CSASGTSGRAPYEQYF. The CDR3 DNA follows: TGCAGTGCTTCGGGGACTAGCGGGAGGGCCCCCTACGAGCAGTACTTC.

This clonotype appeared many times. The CDR3 coding sequence is TGCGCCAGCAGCTTGATAGGGAACACTGAAGCTTTCTTT. Translation gives CASSLIGNTEAFF. The chain couples TRBV5-1 to TRBJ1-1; D unclear. Trimming removed 1 base from V and 1 base from J, with 5 bases in between. This CDR3 spans 13 amino acids. Germline V gives CDR1 SGHRS, CDR2 YFSETQ. The variable domain in full, completed from reference TRBV5-1 and TRBJ1-1, reads KAGVTQTPRYLIKTRGQQVTLSCSPISGHRSVSWYQQTPGQGLQFLFEYFSETQRNKGNFPGRFSGRQFSNSRSEMNVSTLELGDSALYLCASSLIGNTEAFFGQGTRLTVV.

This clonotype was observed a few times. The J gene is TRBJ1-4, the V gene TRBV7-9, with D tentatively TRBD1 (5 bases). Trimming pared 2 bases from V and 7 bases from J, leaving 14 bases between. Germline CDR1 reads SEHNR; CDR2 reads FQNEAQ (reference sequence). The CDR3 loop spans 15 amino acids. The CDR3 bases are TGTGCCAGCAGCTTACCAGCGGGTGGGGGTGAAAAACTGTTTTTT. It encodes CASSLPAGGGEKLFF.

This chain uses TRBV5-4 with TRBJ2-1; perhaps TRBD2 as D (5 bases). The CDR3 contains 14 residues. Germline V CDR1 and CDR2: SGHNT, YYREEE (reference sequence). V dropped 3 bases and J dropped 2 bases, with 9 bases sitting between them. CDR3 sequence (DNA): TGTGCCAGCAGCTCCCCCGGGGCCTACAATGAGCAGTTCTTC. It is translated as CASSSPGAYNEQFF.

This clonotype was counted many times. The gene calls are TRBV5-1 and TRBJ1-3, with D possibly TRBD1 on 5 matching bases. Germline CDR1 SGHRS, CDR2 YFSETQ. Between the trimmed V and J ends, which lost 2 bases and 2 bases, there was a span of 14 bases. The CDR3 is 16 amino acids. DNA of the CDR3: TGCGCCAGCAGCTTCGGGGCCTCATCAACTGGAAACACCATATATTTT. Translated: CASSFGASSTGNTIYF.

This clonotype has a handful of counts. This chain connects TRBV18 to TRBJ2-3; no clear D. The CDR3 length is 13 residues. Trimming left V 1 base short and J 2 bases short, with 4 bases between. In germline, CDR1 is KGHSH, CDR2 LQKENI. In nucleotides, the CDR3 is TGTGCCAGCTCACCACTGGACACAGATACGCAGTATTTT. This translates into CASSPLDTDTQYF. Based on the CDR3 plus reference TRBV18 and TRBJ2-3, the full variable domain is NAGVMQNPRHLVRRRGQEARLRCSPMKGHSHVYWYRQLPEEGLKFMVYLQKENIIDESGMPKERFSAEFPKEGPSILRIQQVVRGDSAAYFCASSPLDTDTQYFGPGTRLTVL.

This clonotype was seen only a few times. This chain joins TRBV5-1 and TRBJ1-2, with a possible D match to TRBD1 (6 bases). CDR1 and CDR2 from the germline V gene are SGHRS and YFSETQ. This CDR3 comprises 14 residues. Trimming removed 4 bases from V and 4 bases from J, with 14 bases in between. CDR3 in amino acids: CASSGGQSVYGYTF. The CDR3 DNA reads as TGCGCCAGCAGCGGGGGACAATCGGTCTATGGCTACACCTTC.

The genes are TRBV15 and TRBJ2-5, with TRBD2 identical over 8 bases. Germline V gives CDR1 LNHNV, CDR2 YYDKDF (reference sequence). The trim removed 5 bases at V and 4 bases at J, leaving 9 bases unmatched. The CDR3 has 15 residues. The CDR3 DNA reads TGTGCCACCAGCCACCCACCCCGGGGGGGAGAGACCCAGTACTTC. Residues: CATSHPPRGGETQYF.

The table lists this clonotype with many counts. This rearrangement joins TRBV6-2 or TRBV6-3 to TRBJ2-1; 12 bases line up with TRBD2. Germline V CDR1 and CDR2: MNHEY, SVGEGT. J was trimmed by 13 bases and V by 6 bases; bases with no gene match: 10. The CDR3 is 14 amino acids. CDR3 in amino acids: CASRRGLAGNSQFF. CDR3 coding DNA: TGTGCCAGCAGACGCGGACTAGCGGGAAATTCCCAGTTCTTC.

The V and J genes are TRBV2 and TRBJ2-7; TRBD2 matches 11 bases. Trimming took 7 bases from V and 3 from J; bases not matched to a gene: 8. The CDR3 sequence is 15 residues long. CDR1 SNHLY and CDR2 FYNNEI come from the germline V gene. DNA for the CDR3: TGTGCCAGCACCCAACGCGGGACTAGCGGCTACGAGCAGTACTTC. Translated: CASTQRGTSGYEQYF. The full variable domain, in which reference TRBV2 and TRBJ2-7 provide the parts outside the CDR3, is EPEVTQTPSHQVTQMGQEVILRCVPISNHLYFYWYRQILGQKVEFLVSFYNNEISEKSEIFDDQFSVERPDGSNFTLKIRSTKLEDSAMYFCASTQRGTSGYEQYFGPGTRLTVT.

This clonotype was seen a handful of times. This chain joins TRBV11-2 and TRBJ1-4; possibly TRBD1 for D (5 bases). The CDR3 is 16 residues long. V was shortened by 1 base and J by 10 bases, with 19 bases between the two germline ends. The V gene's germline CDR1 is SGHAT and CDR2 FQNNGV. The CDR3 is CASSLAWGSPGGKLFF. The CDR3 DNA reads TGTGCCAGCAGCTTAGCTTGGGGCAGCCCCGGGGGAAAACTGTTTTTT.

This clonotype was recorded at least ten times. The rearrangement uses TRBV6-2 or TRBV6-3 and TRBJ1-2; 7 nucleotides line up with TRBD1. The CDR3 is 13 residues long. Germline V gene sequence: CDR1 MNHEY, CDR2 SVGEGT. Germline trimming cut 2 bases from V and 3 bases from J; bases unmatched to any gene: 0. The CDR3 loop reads CASSYGTDYGYTF. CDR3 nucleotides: TGTGCCAGCAGTTACGGGACAGACTATGGCTACACCTTC.

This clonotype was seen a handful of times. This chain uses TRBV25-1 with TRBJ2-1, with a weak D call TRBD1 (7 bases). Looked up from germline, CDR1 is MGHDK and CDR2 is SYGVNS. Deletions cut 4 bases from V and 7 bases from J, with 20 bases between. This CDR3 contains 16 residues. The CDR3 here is CASSGTTGRYRNEQFF. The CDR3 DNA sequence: TGTGCCAGCAGTGGAACGACAGGGAGGTACAGGAATGAGCAGTTCTTC.

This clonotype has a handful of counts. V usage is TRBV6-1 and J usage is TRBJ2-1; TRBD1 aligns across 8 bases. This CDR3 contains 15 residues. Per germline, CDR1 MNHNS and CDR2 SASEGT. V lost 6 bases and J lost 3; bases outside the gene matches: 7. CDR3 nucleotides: TGTGCCAGCAGGGCGGACAGGGTCATCTACAATGAGCAGTTCTTC. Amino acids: CASRADRVIYNEQFF.

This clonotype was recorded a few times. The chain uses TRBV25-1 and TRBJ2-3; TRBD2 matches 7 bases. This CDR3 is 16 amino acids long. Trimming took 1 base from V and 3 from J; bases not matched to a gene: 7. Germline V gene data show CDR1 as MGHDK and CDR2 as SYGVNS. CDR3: CASSESAREGTDTQYF. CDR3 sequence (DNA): TGTGCCAGCAGTGAATCAGCCAGGGAGGGAACAGATACGCAGTATTTT.

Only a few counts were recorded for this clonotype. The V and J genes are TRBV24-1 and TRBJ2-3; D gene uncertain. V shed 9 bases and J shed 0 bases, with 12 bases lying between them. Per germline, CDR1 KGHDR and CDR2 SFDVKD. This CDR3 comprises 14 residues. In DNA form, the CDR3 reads TGTGCCACCGACACTGGTTATAGCACAGATACGCAGTATTTT. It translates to CATDTGYSTDTQYF.

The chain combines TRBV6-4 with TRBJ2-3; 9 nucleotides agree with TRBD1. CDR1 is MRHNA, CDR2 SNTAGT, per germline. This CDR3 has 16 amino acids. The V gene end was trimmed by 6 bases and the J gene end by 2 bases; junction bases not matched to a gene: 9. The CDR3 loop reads CASSPTGTGHTDTQYF. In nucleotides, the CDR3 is TGTGCCAGCAGCCCCACCGGGACAGGGCACACAGATACGCAGTATTTT.

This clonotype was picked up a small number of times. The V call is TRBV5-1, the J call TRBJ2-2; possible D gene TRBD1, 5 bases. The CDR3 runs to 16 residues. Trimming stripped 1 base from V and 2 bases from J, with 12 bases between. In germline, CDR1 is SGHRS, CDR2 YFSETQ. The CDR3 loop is CASSLRNRPNTGELFF. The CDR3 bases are TGCGCCAGCAGCTTGCGGAACAGGCCTAACACCGGGGAGCTGTTTTTT.

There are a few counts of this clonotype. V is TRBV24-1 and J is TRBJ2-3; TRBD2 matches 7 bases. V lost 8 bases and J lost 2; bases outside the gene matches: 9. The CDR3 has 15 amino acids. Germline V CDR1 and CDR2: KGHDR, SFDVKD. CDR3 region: CATTPSGKNTDTQYF. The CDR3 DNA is TGTGCCACCACCCCGAGCGGGAAAAACACAGATACGCAGTATTTT.